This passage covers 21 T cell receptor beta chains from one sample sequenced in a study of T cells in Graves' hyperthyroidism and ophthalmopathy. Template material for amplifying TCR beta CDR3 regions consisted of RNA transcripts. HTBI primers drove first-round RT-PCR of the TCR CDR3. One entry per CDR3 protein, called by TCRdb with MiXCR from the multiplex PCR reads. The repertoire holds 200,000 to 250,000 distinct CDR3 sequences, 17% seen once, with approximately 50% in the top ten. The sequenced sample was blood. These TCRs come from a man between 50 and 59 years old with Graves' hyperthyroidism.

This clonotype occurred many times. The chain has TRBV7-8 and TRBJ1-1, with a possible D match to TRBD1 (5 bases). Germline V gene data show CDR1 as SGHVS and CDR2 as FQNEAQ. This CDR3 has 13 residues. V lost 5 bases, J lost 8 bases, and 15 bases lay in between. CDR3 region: CASSPSWGREAFF. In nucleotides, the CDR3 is TGTGCCAGCAGCCCCTCCTGGGGCAGGGAAGCTTTCTTT.

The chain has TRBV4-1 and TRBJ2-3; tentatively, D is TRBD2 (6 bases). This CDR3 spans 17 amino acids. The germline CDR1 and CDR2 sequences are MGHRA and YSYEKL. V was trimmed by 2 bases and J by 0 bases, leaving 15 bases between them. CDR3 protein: CASSQKGRGSSTDTQYF. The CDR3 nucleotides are TGCGCCAGCAGCCAAAAGGGGCGGGGCTCTAGCACAGATACGCAGTATTTT.

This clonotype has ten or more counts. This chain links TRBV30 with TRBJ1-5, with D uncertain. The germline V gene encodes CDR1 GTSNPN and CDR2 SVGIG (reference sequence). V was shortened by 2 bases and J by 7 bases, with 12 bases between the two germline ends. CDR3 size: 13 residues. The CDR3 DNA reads TGTGCCTGGAGTACCTGGAGTTCCCAGCCCCAGCATTTT. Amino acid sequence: CAWSTWSSQPQHF.

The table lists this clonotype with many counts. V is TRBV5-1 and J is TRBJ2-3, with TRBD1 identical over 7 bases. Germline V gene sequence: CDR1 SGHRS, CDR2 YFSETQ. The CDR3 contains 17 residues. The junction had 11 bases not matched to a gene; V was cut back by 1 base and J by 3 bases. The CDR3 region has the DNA TGCGCCAGCAGCTTGTTACCCCCGGGACAGAGTACAGATACGCAGTATTTT. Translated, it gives CASSLLPPGQSTDTQYF.

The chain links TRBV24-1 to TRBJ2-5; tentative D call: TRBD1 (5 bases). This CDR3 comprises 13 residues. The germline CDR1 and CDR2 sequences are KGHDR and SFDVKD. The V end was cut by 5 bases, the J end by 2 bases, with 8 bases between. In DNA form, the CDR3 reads TGTGCCACCAGTGGGACATCACAAGAGACCCAGTACTTC. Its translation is CATSGTSQETQYF.

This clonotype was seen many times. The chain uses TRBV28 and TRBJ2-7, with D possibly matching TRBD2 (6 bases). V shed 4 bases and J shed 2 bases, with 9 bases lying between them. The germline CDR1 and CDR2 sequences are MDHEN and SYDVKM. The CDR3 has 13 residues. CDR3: CASSWRGAYEQYF. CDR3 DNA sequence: TGTGCCAGCAGTTGGCGCGGGGCCTACGAGCAGTACTTC.

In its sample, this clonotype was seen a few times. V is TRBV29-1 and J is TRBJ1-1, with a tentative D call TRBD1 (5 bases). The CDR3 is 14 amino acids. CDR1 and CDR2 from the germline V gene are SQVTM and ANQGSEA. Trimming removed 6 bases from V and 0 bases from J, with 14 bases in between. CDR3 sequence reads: CSVATGRMNTEAFF. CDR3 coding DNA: TGCAGCGTCGCAACGGGACGGATGAACACTGAAGCTTTCTTT. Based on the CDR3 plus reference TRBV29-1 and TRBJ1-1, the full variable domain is SAVISQKPSRDICQRGTSLTIQCQVDSQVTMMFWYRQQPGQSLTLIATANQGSEATYESGFVIDKFPISRPNLTFSTLTVSNMSPEDSSIYLCSVATGRMNTEAFFGQGTRLTVV.

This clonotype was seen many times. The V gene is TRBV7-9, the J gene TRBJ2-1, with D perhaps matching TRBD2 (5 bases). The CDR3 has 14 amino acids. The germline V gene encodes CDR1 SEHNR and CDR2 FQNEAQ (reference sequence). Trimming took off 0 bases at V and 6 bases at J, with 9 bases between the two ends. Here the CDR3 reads CASSLAWESNEQFF. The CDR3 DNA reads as TGTGCCAGCAGCTTAGCCTGGGAGAGCAATGAGCAGTTCTTC.

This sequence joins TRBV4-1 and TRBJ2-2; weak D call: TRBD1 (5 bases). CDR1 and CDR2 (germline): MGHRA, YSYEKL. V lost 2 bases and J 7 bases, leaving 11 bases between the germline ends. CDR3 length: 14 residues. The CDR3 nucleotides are TGCGCCAGCAGCCAACCCAGAACAGGCGGGGAGCTGTTTTTT. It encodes CASSQPRTGGELFF.

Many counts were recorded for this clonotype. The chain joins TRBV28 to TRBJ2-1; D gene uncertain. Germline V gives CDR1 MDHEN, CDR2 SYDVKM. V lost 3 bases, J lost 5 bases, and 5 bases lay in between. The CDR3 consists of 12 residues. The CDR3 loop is CASSLVDNEQFF. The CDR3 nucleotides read TGTGCCAGCAGTTTGGTGGACAATGAGCAGTTCTTC.

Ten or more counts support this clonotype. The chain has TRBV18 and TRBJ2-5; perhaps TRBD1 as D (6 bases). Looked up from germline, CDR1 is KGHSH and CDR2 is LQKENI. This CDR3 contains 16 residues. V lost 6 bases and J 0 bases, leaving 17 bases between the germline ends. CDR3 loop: CASSPSGQSYQETQYF. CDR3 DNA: TGTGCCAGCTCTCCATCGGGACAATCGTACCAAGAGACCCAGTACTTC.

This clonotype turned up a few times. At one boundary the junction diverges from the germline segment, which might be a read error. CDR3 residues: CASGLRKNTEAFF. In nucleotides, the CDR3 is TGTGCCAGCGGCTTAAGAAAGAACACTGAAGCTTTCTTT. The chain has TRBV7-9 and TRBJ1-1; no clear D. Germline V gene data show CDR1 as SEHNR and CDR2 as FQNEAQ (reference sequence). This CDR3 has 13 residues.

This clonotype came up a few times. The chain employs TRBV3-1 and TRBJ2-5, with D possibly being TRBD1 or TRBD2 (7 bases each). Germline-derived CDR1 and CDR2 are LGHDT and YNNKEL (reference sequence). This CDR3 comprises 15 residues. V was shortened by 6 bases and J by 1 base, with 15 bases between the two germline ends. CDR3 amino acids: CASRHRGGGQETQYF. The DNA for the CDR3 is TGTGCCAGCAGACACAGGGGAGGGGGCCAAGAGACCCAGTACTTC.

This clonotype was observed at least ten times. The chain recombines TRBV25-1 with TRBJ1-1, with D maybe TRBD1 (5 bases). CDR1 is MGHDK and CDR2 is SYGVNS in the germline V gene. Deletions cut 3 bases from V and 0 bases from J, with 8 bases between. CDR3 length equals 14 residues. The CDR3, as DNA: TGTGCCAGCAGTGAGAAGGGGATGAACACTGAAGCTTTCTTT. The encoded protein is CASSEKGMNTEAFF. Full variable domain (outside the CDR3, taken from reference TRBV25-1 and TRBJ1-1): EADIYQTPRYLVIGTGKKITLECSQTMGHDKMYWYQQDPGMELHLIHYSYGVNSTEKGDLSSESTVSRIRTEHFPLTLESARPSHTSQYLCASSEKGMNTEAFFGQGTRLTVV.

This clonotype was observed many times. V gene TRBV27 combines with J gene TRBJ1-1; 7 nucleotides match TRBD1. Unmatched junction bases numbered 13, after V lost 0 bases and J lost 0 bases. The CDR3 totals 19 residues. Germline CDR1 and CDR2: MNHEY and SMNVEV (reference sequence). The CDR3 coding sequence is TGTGCCAGCAGTTTATCGGGACAGCCGATTAATTTCATGAACACTGAAGCTTTCTTT. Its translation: CASSLSGQPINFMNTEAFF.

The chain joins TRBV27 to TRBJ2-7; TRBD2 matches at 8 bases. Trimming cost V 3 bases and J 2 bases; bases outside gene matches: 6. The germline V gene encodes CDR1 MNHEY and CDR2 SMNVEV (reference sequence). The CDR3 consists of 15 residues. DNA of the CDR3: TGTGCCAGCAGTTTCGGAGGGACTAGTCCCTACGAGCAGTACTTC. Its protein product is CASSFGGTSPYEQYF.

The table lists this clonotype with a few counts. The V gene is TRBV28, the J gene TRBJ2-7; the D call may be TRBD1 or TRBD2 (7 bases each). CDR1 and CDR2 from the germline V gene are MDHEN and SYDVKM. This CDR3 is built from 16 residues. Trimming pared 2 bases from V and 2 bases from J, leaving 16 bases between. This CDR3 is CASSLRARGGPYEQYF. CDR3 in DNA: TGTGCCAGCAGTTTACGGGCCAGGGGGGGTCCCTACGAGCAGTACTTC.

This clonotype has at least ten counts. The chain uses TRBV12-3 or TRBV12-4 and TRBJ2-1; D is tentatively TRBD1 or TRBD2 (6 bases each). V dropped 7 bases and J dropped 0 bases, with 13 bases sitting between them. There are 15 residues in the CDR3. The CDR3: CASTLGGSSYNEQFF. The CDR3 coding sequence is TGTGCCAGCACCCTCGGGGGCAGCTCCTACAATGAGCAGTTCTTC.

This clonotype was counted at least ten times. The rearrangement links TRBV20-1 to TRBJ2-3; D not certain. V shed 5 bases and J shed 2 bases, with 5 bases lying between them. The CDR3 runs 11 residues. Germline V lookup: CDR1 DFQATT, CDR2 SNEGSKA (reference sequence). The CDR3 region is CSASITDTQYF. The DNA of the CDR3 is TGCAGTGCTTCCATCACAGATACGCAGTATTTT.

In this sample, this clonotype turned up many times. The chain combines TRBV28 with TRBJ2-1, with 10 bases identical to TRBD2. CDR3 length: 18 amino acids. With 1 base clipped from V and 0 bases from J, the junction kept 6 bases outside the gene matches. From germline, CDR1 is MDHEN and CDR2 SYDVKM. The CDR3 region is CASSLLISGRSSYNEQFF. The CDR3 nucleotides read TGTGCCAGCAGTTTATTGATTAGCGGGAGGAGCTCCTACAATGAGCAGTTCTTC.

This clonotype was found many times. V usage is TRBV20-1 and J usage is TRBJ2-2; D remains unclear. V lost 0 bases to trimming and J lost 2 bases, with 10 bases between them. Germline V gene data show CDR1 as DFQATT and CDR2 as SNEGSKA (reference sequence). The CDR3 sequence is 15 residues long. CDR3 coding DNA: TGCAGTGCTAGAGACGACCGGACCAACACCGGGGAGCTGTTTTTT. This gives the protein CSARDDRTNTGELFF.